This T cell receptor beta chain was recorded in a study of neurological immune-mediated disorders. About the research overall: Of the approximately 35 patients with multiple sclerosis, some 31 had relapsing-remitting MS, whereas the remaining 3 had secondary progressive MS.

Per the germline V gene, CDR1 is SGHDT and CDR2 is YYEEEE. Trimming left V 4 bases short and J 0 bases short, with 14 bases between. The length of the CDR3 is 16 residues. With 10-nucleotide random UMIs, 5'RACE was used to make the cDNA. A single run covered 15-18 subjects with over 190 million TCR-beta sequences. TCRdb redid the calling of the 5' RACE reads with MiXCR, one entry per CDR3 protein. This table has roughly 80,000 distinct CDR3 sequences, approximately 5.8% appearing once. As to time point: longitudinal time-point 2. Many counts were recorded for this clonotype. This receptor was taken from an older woman with multiple sclerosis. Sequencing used PBMCs. The chain employs TRBV5-6 and TRBJ2-1, with a possible D match to TRBD2 (6 bases). As DNA, the CDR3 is TGTGCCAGCAGCAAACCCGGGACTCTCTCCTACAATGAGCAGTTCTTC. This gives the protein CASSKPGTLSYNEQFF.